Listed below are T cell receptor beta chains from one sample, sequenced in a study of beta chain features in type 1 diabetes. The repertoire was sequenced with immunoSEQ multiplex PCR; TCRdb's copy has only in-frame clones and lacks some. The data hold 900,000 or so clones, with 17% observed a single time. The sequencing sample was made of naive CD4+ T cells from blood. The receptors stem from a woman aged 18-29 years in good health. The CDR3 runs from the conserved cysteine through the conserved F or W. A D gene is named only where the DNA matches it firmly. Clone size appears in some rows only: once, few, many, or a class for an expanded clone.

CDR3,DNA,V,D,size,J
CASRIRWGAGHNEQFF,TGTGCCAGCAGGATTCGGTGGGGGGCTGGCCACAATGAGCAGTTCTTC,TRBV2,NA,NA,TRBJ2-1
CAISQQGGDQPQHF,TGTGCCATCAGTCAACAGGGGGGCGATCAGCCCCAGCATTTT,TRBV10-3,TRBD1,NA,TRBJ1-5
CASSRSGTVDNEQFF,TGTGCCAGCAGTCGATCCGGGACAGTGGACAATGAGCAGTTCTTC,TRBV27,TRBD1,few,TRBJ2-1
CSASAGYDGYTF,TGCAGCGCCTCCGCCGGGTATGATGGCTACACCTTC,TRBV29-1,NA,NA,TRBJ1-2
CASRVTGGETQYF,TGTGCCAGCAGGGTCACAGGGGGGGAGACCCAGTACTTC,TRBV28,TRBD1,few,TRBJ2-5
CASRAGTYNEQFF,TGTGCCAGCAGAGCTGGGACCTACAATGAGCAGTTCTTC,TRBV7-2,NA,few,TRBJ2-1
CASSYSQGYEQYF,TGTGCCAGCAGTTACTCACAGGGGTACGAGCAGTACTTC,TRBV6-5,TRBD1,NA,TRBJ2-7
CASAGARYNEQFF,TGTGCCAGCGCCGGGGCGCGGTACAATGAGCAGTTCTTC,TRBV11-1,NA,few,TRBJ2-1
CASSPDYGYTF,TGTGCCAGCAGCCCTGACTATGGCTACACCTTC,TRBV7-9,NA,few,TRBJ1-2
CASSLVGPSYSGNTIYF,TGTGCCAGCAGTTTAGTCGGTCCCAGCTACTCTGGAAACACCATATATTTT,TRBV27,NA,NA,TRBJ1-3
CASRHVAGDGVNEQFF,TGTGCCAGCCGCCACGTAGCGGGAGACGGTGTCAATGAGCAGTTCTTC,TRBV18,TRBD2,NA,TRBJ2-1
CASSPWGIANYGYTF,TGTGCCAGCAGCCCCTGGGGGATAGCTAACTATGGCTACACCTTC,TRBV7-9,NA,NA,TRBJ1-2
CASSPHGRAFATNEKLFF,TGTGCCAGCAGCCCCCACGGTCGTGCTTTCGCAACTAATGAAAAACTGTTTTTT,TRBV7-9,NA,few,TRBJ1-4
CATSRGPEGGDQPQHF,TGTGCCACCAGCAGAGGGCCCGAAGGGGGCGATCAGCCCCAGCATTTT,TRBV15,TRBD1,few,TRBJ1-5
CSVEATQGLREQFF,TGCAGCGTTGAGGCCACACAGGGTCTCCGGGAGCAGTTCTTC,TRBV29-1,NA,NA,TRBJ2-1
CASSSTGRLAGGRFYEQYF,TGCGCCAGCAGCTCCACAGGTAGACTAGCGGGAGGGAGGTTCTACGAGCAGTACTTC,TRBV5-1,TRBD2,few,TRBJ2-7
CASSLGGTSGNTGELFF,TGTGCCAGCAGCTTAGGAGGGACTAGCGGAAACACCGGGGAGCTGTTTTTT,TRBV7-9,TRBD2,NA,TRBJ2-2
CASSLTEITEAFF,TGCGCCAGCAGCCTCACAGAAATCACTGAAGCTTTCTTT,TRBV5-1,NA,few,TRBJ1-1
CASSLGTGYNEQFF,TGCGCCAGCAGCCTGGGGACAGGCTACAATGAGCAGTTCTTC,TRBV4-3,TRBD1,few,TRBJ2-1
CASSPFEGLGGRNTEAFF,TGTGCCAGCTCACCTTTTGAGGGCTTGGGGGGCCGGAACACTGAAGCTTTCTTT,TRBV18,NA,NA,TRBJ1-1
CASSTADTQYF,TGTGCCAGCAGTACGGCAGATACGCAGTATTTT,TRBV27,NA,NA,TRBJ2-3
CASSFRGYGANVLTF,TGTGCCAGCAGCTTCAGGGGGTACGGGGCCAACGTCCTGACTTTC,TRBV13,TRBD1,once,TRBJ2-6
CASSVAGVYNEQFF,TGTGCCAGCAGCGTAGCGGGAGTGTATAATGAGCAGTTCTTC,TRBV9,NA,NA,TRBJ2-1
CASSLSKTQYF,TGTGCCAGCAGCTTGTCAAAGACCCAGTACTTC,TRBV5-5,NA,few,TRBJ2-5
CASTRRSGSSYNEQFF,TGTGCCAGTACAAGGCGGAGCGGGAGCTCCTACAATGAGCAGTTCTTC,TRBV19,TRBD2,few,TRBJ2-1
CASSQVKGSSGANVLTF,TGCGCCAGCAGCCAAGTTAAGGGTAGTTCCGGGGCCAACGTCCTGACTTTC,TRBV4-3,NA,few,TRBJ2-6
CAVAENYEQYF,TGTGCCGTTGCGGAAAACTACGAGCAGTACTTC,TRBV28,NA,NA,TRBJ2-7
CASSLAGPENIQYF,TGTGCCAGCAGTTTGGCAGGGCCGGAAAACATTCAGTACTTC,TRBV27,NA,NA,TRBJ2-4
CASSGTGTQDNNEQFF,TGTGCCAGCAGTGGAACCGGGACACAAGATAACAATGAGCAGTTCTTC,TRBV6-1,NA,NA,TRBJ2-1
CASSHLVNTGELFF,TGCGCCAGCAGCCATCTGGTTAACACCGGGGAGCTGTTTTTT,TRBV4-3,NA,NA,TRBJ2-2
CASSLNRLTTGELFF,TGTGCCAGCAGTTTGAACAGGCTCACTACCGGGGAGCTGTTTTTT,TRBV2,NA,few,TRBJ2-2
CAISPGWTGGSDTQYF,TGTGCCATCAGCCCGGGGTGGACAGGGGGCTCAGATACGCAGTATTTT,TRBV10-3,TRBD1,NA,TRBJ2-3
CASSLSGQGPGNTIYF,TGTGCCAGCAGTTTATCTGGACAGGGGCCTGGAAACACCATATATTTT,TRBV27,TRBD1,NA,TRBJ1-3
CASSLGSAGAFEQYF,TGTGCCAGCAGCTTAGGATCGGCGGGAGCTTTCGAGCAGTACTTC,TRBV7-2,TRBD2,few,TRBJ2-7
CASSEAPYGGSYEQYF,TGTGCCAGCAGTGAAGCCCCATACGGAGGTTCCTACGAGCAGTACTTC,TRBV6-1,NA,few,TRBJ2-7
CASSFAGTGGIYTEAFF,TGTGCCAGCAGTTTTGCCGGGACAGGGGGTATTTACACTGAAGCTTTCTTT,TRBV28,TRBD1,once,TRBJ1-1
CASSSLWGPISDTQYF,TGTGCCAGCAGTTCACTATGGGGTCCCATTAGCGATACGCAGTATTTT,TRBV6-6,NA,NA,TRBJ2-3
CASSPNNLNEQFF,TGTGCCAGCTCACCAAATAATCTCAATGAGCAGTTCTTC,TRBV18,NA,NA,TRBJ2-1
CASSQGNGADTQYF,TGCGCCAGCAGCCAAGGCAATGGGGCAGATACGCAGTATTTT,TRBV4-3,NA,few,TRBJ2-3
CASSQDPGGPAFF,TGTGCCAGCAGCCAAGATCCAGGGGGACCAGCTTTCTTT,TRBV4-2,TRBD1,few,TRBJ1-1
CASSEDPRIYGYTF,TGTGCCAGCAGTGAAGACCCCCGAATCTATGGCTACACCTTC,TRBV25-1,NA,few,TRBJ1-2
CASSQSPETYSNQPQHF,TGCGCCAGCAGTCAATCGCCAGAAACGTATAGCAATCAGCCCCAGCATTTT,TRBV23-1,NA,NA,TRBJ1-5
CASSTINQGNQPQHF,TGTGCCAGTAGTACTATAAACCAGGGGAATCAGCCCCAGCATTTT,TRBV19,NA,NA,TRBJ1-5
CASSFNQGIYGYTF,TGCGCCAGCAGCTTCAACCAGGGGATCTATGGCTACACCTTC,TRBV5-1,NA,few,TRBJ1-2
CSVERASQETQYF,TGCAGCGTTGAACGGGCCAGCCAAGAGACCCAGTACTTC,TRBV29-1,NA,NA,TRBJ2-5
CASRGGTGANVLTF,TGTGCCAGCAGAGGAGGTACTGGGGCCAACGTCCTGACTTTC,TRBV2,NA,few,TRBJ2-6